This T cell receptor (beta chain) came from a study of human T cells and chemical hapten exposure. Turning to the study itself: Upper inner arm skin measuring around 2 cm by around 2 cm received 2% DPC for sensitization. The study enrolled mostly female patients with alopecia areata, totalis or universalis. The study, taken as a whole, reports: Positive correlation was observed between PT1 expanded TCR counts and patch test score.

In its sample, this clonotype was seen a few times. The antigen remains unidentified. As for time point: patch test 3, about 24 weeks after DPC sensitization. Indicated treatment: therapeutic diphenylcyclopropenone sensitization with weekly scalp DPC. V gave up 0 bases and J gave up 2 bases, with 11 bases separating them. Germline loops: CDR1 LGHNA, CDR2 YNFKEQ. The CDR3 totals 17 residues. Library preparation tagged each individual cDNA molecule with a unique molecular identifier. TCRdb recomputed calls from the RACE reads with MiXCR, one row per CDR3 protein. Found here are 180,000 or so distinct CDR3 sequences, around 23% of them singletons; the top ten hold under 2.5%.

This specimen was whole blood, taken in connection with sensitization to the hapten diphenylcyclopropenone (DPC). This sequence joins TRBV4-2 and TRBJ2-6; no reliable D call. The receptor comes from a woman between 35 and 50 years old with alopecia areata. Some clones in this sample may be carry-over from other donors' samples. This CDR3 is CASSQDAGLAGANVLTF. In DNA, the CDR3 is TGTGCCAGCAGCCAAGATGCAGGCCTTGCTGGGGCCAACGTCCTGACTTTC.